The next 32 T cell receptor beta chains were all read from a single sample in a study of cytomegalovirus exposure and HLA in healthy donors. PCR primers comprised 60 Vbeta and 13 Jbeta primers. This table comes from immunoSEQ multiplex PCR, and its TCRdb copy is limited to in-frame clones, with some not included. Of under 200,000 clones in the sample, about 77% are singletons; the top ten hold roughly 1.3%. The material sequenced was PBMCs. The source of these receptors is a man aged 25 to 40 in good health and CMV-seronegative.

The chain carries TRBV7-3 and TRBJ2-3; 9 bases map to TRBD2. The CDR3 is 15 residues long. Germline-derived CDR1 and CDR2 are SGHTA and FQGTGA. With V trimmed by 5 bases and J by 3 bases, 6 bases remained unmatched. In DNA form, the CDR3 reads TGTGCCAGCAGCCCATCAGCGGGGGGTACAGATACGCAGTATTTT. The encoded protein is CASSPSAGGTDTQYF.

This clone turned up a few times. The V and J genes are TRBV30 and TRBJ1-5, with D tentatively TRBD1 (5 bases). Germline assignment: CDR1 GTSNPN and CDR2 SVGIG (reference sequence). This CDR3 spans 14 amino acids. V was clipped by 0 bases and J by 6 bases, with 12 bases between them. In DNA form, the CDR3 reads TGTGCCTGGAGTGTCGGGGGGAACGCTCAGCCCCAGCATTTT. Translated: CAWSVGGNAQPQHF.

This chain joins TRBV5-4 and TRBJ2-1, with D possibly matching TRBD2 (6 bases). This CDR3 is built from 14 residues. V gave up 4 bases and J gave up 8 bases, with 16 bases separating them. Germline-derived CDR1 and CDR2 are SGHNT and YYREEE (reference sequence). The CDR3 here is CASSKKETGDEQFF. The DNA of the CDR3 is TGTGCCAGCAGCAAAAAAGAAACGGGGGATGAGCAGTTCTTC.

This chain uses TRBV6-1 with TRBJ1-4; D is uncertain. Germline V gives CDR1 MNHNS, CDR2 SASEGT. This CDR3 has 15 amino acids. V lost 5 bases and J lost 7, with 17 bases in between. CDR3 protein: CASSITPHGGEKLFF. CDR3 nucleotide sequence: TGTGCCAGCAGTATAACGCCCCACGGTGGTGAAAAACTGTTTTTT.

This clone has more than one count but fewer than ten. The J gene is TRBJ1-3, the V gene TRBV6-6; the D is unclear. Germline values: CDR1 MNHNY, CDR2 SVGAGI (reference sequence). The V end was cut by 8 bases, the J end by 0 bases, with 11 bases between. The CDR3 totals 14 residues. This CDR3 is CASRPGISGNTIYF. The CDR3 DNA follows: TGTGCCAGCCGACCGGGGATCTCTGGAAACACCATATATTTT.

The genes are TRBV6-5 and TRBJ1-6; D gene ambiguous. The V gene lost 5 bases and the J gene lost 5 bases, with 7 bases spanning the gap. The CDR3 has 13 amino acids. The germline V gene has CDR1 MNHEY and CDR2 SVGAGI. For the CDR3, the DNA is TGTGCCAGCAGTCCCTCAGATAATTCACCCCTCCACTTT. Translation: CASSPSDNSPLHF.

This clone has more than one count but fewer than ten. This chain connects TRBV6-5 to TRBJ1-1, with a tentative D call TRBD1 (5 bases). CDR1 and CDR2 (germline): MNHEY, SVGAGI. Trimming shortened V by 8 bases and J by 4 bases, and 20 bases separated the two germline ends. The CDR3 has 15 residues. In nucleotides, the CDR3 is TGTGCCAGCTGGGGGGGGGTGCACGAAGGCACTGAAGCTTTCTTT. Translating it yields CASWGGVHEGTEAFF.

As to this clone: One junction end disagrees with the germline gene, perhaps due to a read error. V gene TRBV5-4 combines with J gene TRBJ2-3; TRBD2 matches 8 bases. Germline loops: CDR1 SGHNT, CDR2 YYREEE (reference sequence). This CDR3 region has 12 residues. The CDR3 DNA sequence: TGTGCCAGCAGCTTGCCCAGCGGGGGCCCGAATTTT. The encoded protein is CASSLPSGGPNF.

The chain couples TRBV30 to TRBJ2-7; D may be TRBD1 (5 bases). The CDR3 is 14 amino acids. Looked up from germline, CDR1 is GTSNPN and CDR2 is SVGIG (reference sequence). V lost 4 bases, J lost 4 bases, and 17 bases lay in between. The CDR3 sequence: CAWTHQTVSYEQYF. CDR3 nucleotide sequence: TGTGCCTGGACCCATCAGACAGTTTCTTACGAGCAGTACTTC. The entire variable domain, with the rest obtained from reference TRBV30 and TRBJ2-7, is as follows: SQTIHQWPATLVQPVGSPLSLECTVEGTSNPNLYWYRQAAGRGLQLLFYSVGIGQISSEVPQNLSASRPQDRQFILSSKKLLLSDSGFYLCAWTHQTVSYEQYFGPGTRLTVT.

The rearrangement uses TRBV28 and TRBJ2-7; D is possibly TRBD2 (6 bases). Trimming cost V 3 bases and J 1 base, with 13 bases left between them. Germline CDR1 MDHEN, CDR2 SYDVKM. CDR3 size: 15 residues. CDR3 amino acids: CASSLEGRLSYEQYF. DNA of the CDR3: TGTGCCAGCAGTTTGGAGGGGAGGCTTTCCTACGAGCAGTACTTC.

The V gene is TRBV4-1, the J gene TRBJ1-4; D remains ambiguous. The V end lost 2 bases, the J end lost 0 bases, and 10 bases lay between the germline ends. Germline assignment: CDR1 MGHRA and CDR2 YSYEKL. CDR3 length equals 16 residues. The CDR3 region is CASSQPPTATNEKLFF. In nucleotides, the CDR3 is TGCGCCAGCAGCCAACCCCCTACTGCAACTAATGAAAAACTGTTTTTT.

The chain has TRBV28 and TRBJ1-1; possibly TRBD1 for D (5 bases). Trimming pared 6 bases from V and 3 bases from J, leaving 14 bases between. Germline V gene sequence: CDR1 MDHEN, CDR2 SYDVKM. The CDR3 is 14 residues long. CDR3 sequence reads: CASSFSGGYTEAFF. Written as DNA, the CDR3 is TGTGCCAGCAGCTTTAGCGGGGGATACACTGAAGCTTTCTTT.

The chain is built from TRBV11-1 and TRBJ2-5, with D perhaps matching TRBD1 (6 bases). The CDR3 loop spans 15 amino acids. V was trimmed by 0 bases and J by 5 bases, leaving 13 bases between them. CDR1 and CDR2 from the germline V gene are SGHAT and FQDESV (reference sequence). This chain's CDR3 is CASSLAYGGGETQYF. DNA of the CDR3: TGTGCCAGCAGCTTAGCGTATGGGGGCGGGGAGACCCAGTACTTC.

The chain links TRBV5-6 to TRBJ2-7, with 9 bases identical to TRBD1. The J segment lost 5 bases and the V segment lost 4 bases, leaving 7 bases of the junction unmatched. The CDR3 runs to 14 residues. Germline V CDR1 and CDR2: SGHDT, YYEEEE. The CDR3 loop is CASSPRDRAHEQYF. In DNA form, the CDR3 reads TGTGCCAGCAGCCCCCGGGACAGGGCCCACGAGCAGTACTTC.

This chain uses TRBV4-1 with TRBJ2-1; D is possibly TRBD2 (5 bases). V lost 1 base to trimming and J lost 3 bases, with 10 bases between them. CDR3 length: 15 amino acids. Germline CDR1 and CDR2: MGHRA and YSYEKL. The CDR3, as DNA: TGCGCCAGCAGCCAAGGGGTCGGGGACTACAATGAGCAGTTCTTC. This gives the protein CASSQGVGDYNEQFF.

The J gene is TRBJ1-1, the V gene TRBV15; the D is unclear. CDR1 is LNHNV and CDR2 is YYDKDF in the germline V gene (reference sequence). There are 14 residues in the CDR3. The V end lost 6 bases, the J end lost 5 bases, and 16 bases lay between the germline ends. The CDR3 DNA reads as TGTGCCACCAGAACACTCATTTCGGGGACTGAAGCTTTCTTT. Translating it yields CATRTLISGTEAFF.

V usage is TRBV11-2 and J usage is TRBJ2-1, with no clear D. The V gene lost 2 bases and the J gene lost 2 bases, with 10 bases spanning the gap. Germline V CDR1 and CDR2: SGHAT, FQNNGV. The CDR3 consists of 15 residues. As DNA, the CDR3 is TGTGCCAGCAGCTTACAAAGCCCTGCCTACAATGAGCAGTTCTTC. Protein sequence: CASSLQSPAYNEQFF.

The genes are TRBV7-6 and TRBJ1-2; 7 nucleotides align to TRBD1. CDR3 length equals 13 residues. Germline trimming cut 5 bases from V and 4 bases from J; bases unmatched to any gene: 4. Germline V lookup: CDR1 SGHVS, CDR2 FNYEAQ. The CDR3 here is CASSRQGVYGYTF. For the CDR3, the DNA is TGTGCCAGCAGCAGACAGGGTGTCTATGGCTACACCTTC.

V is TRBV28 and J is TRBJ2-2; D not resolved. Germline V gene lookup returns CDR1 MDHEN and CDR2 SYDVKM. Deletions cut 6 bases from V and 3 bases from J, with 14 bases between. CDR3 length: 15 amino acids. The CDR3 nucleotides are TGTGCCAGCAGGCAAGCCAATCCCGACACCGGGGAGCTGTTTTTT. It yields the protein CASRQANPDTGELFF.

The V and J genes are TRBV4-3 and TRBJ1-4, with D hard to call. Deletions cut 2 bases from V and 0 bases from J, with 16 bases between. This CDR3 contains 18 residues. Germline V gene lookup returns CDR1 LGHNA and CDR2 YSLEER. This CDR3 reads CASSQFGVGLTTNEKLFF. The CDR3 coding sequence is TGCGCCAGCAGCCAATTCGGGGTGGGCCTAACAACTAATGAAAAACTGTTTTTT.

The chain has TRBV10-3 and TRBJ2-7, with 8 bases that match TRBD1. Germline CDR1 ENHRY, CDR2 SYGVKD. The CDR3 length is 15 residues. The V and J ends lost 10 bases and 4 bases, in that order; junction bases with no gene match: 15. The CDR3 region is CATLEIQGASYEQYF. The CDR3 coding sequence is TGTGCCACCCTAGAGATCCAGGGGGCATCGTACGAGCAGTACTTC.

The chain uses TRBV9 and TRBJ2-7; D perhaps matches TRBD2 (6 bases). V was pared by 0 bases and J by 3 bases, with 16 bases between. Germline CDR1 and CDR2: SGDLS and YYNGEE. The CDR3 covers 16 residues. The CDR3 reads CASSVDAGAGNYEQYF. The DNA of the CDR3 is TGTGCCAGCAGCGTAGACGCCGGGGCGGGGAACTACGAGCAGTACTTC. Full variable domain (remainder filled in from reference TRBV9 and TRBJ2-7): DSGVTQTPKHLITATGQRVTLRCSPRSGDLSVYWYQQSLDQGLQFLIQYYNGEERAKGNILERFSAQQFPDLHSELNLSSLELGDSALYFCASSVDAGAGNYEQYFGPGTRLTVT.

The gene calls are TRBV10-3 and TRBJ2-3; D remains unclear. V dropped 0 bases and J dropped 0 bases, with 13 bases sitting between them. CDR3 length equals 17 residues. Germline loops: CDR1 ENHRY, CDR2 SYGVKD. The CDR3 DNA is TGTGCCATCAGTGAGTCGAAACAGACAACTAGCACAGATACGCAGTATTTT. Protein sequence: CAISESKQTTSTDTQYF.

The CDR3 DNA reads as TGTGCCAGCAGCTTTTACAGGACCTCTGATTATGGCTACACCTTC. Translation gives CASSFYRTSDYGYTF. This rearrangement joins TRBV5-4 to TRBJ1-2; D perhaps matches TRBD1 (5 bases). Germline loops: CDR1 SGHNT, CDR2 YYREEE (reference sequence). V lost 2 bases and J lost 5, with 16 bases in between. The CDR3 consists of 15 residues.

This chain uses TRBV7-9 with TRBJ2-7; D is unclear. The CDR3 is 13 amino acids. V lost 1 base, J lost 5 bases, and 9 bases lay in between. Germline assignment: CDR1 SEHNR and CDR2 FQNEAQ (reference sequence). Written as DNA, the CDR3 is TGTGCCAGCAGCTTAGTTGCCGGAGACGAGCAGTACTTC. It specifies CASSLVAGDEQYF.

The genes are TRBV10-3 and TRBJ2-1, with 11 bases matching TRBD2. V was clipped by 7 bases and J by 5 bases; unmatched bases: 7. The CDR3 is 15 residues long. Germline values: CDR1 ENHRY, CDR2 SYGVKD. For the CDR3, the DNA is TGTGCCATCACCCAGGGACTAGCGGAGAACAATGAGCAGTTCTTC. Its protein is CAITQGLAENNEQFF.

This clone was seen a single time. V and J are TRBV5-1 and TRBJ1-5, with 9 positions matching TRBD1. This CDR3 is 15 amino acids long. Germline lookup yields CDR1 SGHRS and CDR2 YFSETQ. V lost 5 bases and J lost 1; bases outside the gene matches: 4. This CDR3 reads CASSIQGASNQPQHF. The CDR3 DNA is TGCGCCAGCAGTATACAGGGGGCAAGCAATCAGCCCCAGCATTTT.

V and J are TRBV6-1 and TRBJ1-1, with D perhaps matching TRBD1 (5 bases). The CDR3 has 17 amino acids. From germline, CDR1 is MNHNS and CDR2 SASEGT. With 4 bases removed from V and 0 bases from J, the gap between germline ends came to 18 bases. In DNA, the CDR3 is TGTGCCAGCAGTGGGGGAGGGGCGGGGACCCTGAACACTGAAGCTTTCTTT. It is translated as CASSGGGAGTLNTEAFF.

The rearrangement links TRBV7-2 to TRBJ1-1; D perhaps matches TRBD1 (5 bases). CDR3 length: 13 residues. The germline V gene has CDR1 SGHTA and CDR2 FQGNSA. V was cut by 5 bases and J by 2 bases, with 9 bases left in between. CDR3 sequence reads: CASSPGHNTEAFF. The CDR3 DNA reads TGTGCCAGCAGCCCAGGACACAACACTGAAGCTTTCTTT.

V is TRBV30 and J is TRBJ1-1; D might be TRBD1 (6 bases). The CDR3 totals 13 residues. Germline V gene data show CDR1 as GTSNPN and CDR2 as SVGIG (reference sequence). V shed 7 bases and J shed 1 base, with 13 bases lying between them. CDR3 nucleotides: TGTGCCTCTTTGGGGGGGCCGAACACTGAAGCTTTCTTT. Its protein product is CASLGGPNTEAFF. The complete variable domain, with remaining parts taken from reference TRBV30 and TRBJ1-1, reads SQTIHQWPATLVQPVGSPLSLECTVEGTSNPNLYWYRQAAGRGLQLLFYSVGIGQISSEVPQNLSASRPQDRQFILSSKKLLLSDSGFYLCASLGGPNTEAFFGQGTRLTVV.

The rearrangement joins TRBV21-1 to TRBJ1-2. TRBV21-1 is recorded as a pseudogene. The CDR3 sequence is 14 residues long. For the CDR3, the DNA is TGTGCCAGCTTGGAGGGATTCCTTAACTATGGCTACACCTTC. This translates into CASLEGFLNYGYTF.

CDR3 in DNA: TGTGCCAGCAGCCCCCTCCTCTACGAGCAGTACTTC. Its protein product is CASSPLLYEQYF. V and J are TRBV7-2 and TRBJ2-7; D gene ambiguous. V was clipped by 5 bases and J by 3 bases, with 8 bases between them. Germline assignment: CDR1 SGHTA and CDR2 FQGNSA. The CDR3 length is 12 residues.